These T cell receptor beta chains were read from a single sample in a study of T cells in localized non-small cell lung cancer. Using immunoSEQ multiplex PCR, the repertoire was profiled, and TCRdb retains in-frame clones only, with some absent. The sample comprises under 70,000 clones, 75% to 90% of which are singletons, and less than 6% rests with the top ten. The source was peripheral blood, collected before any cancer treatment. Source of these receptors: a woman aged 40 to 75 with stage I lung adenocarcinoma. The CDR3 runs from the conserved cysteine through the conserved F or W. D genes are given only for firm matches. Clone size is stated in some rows and not others, as once, few, many or a class when expanded.

cdr3_aa cdr3_nt j_call clone_size v_call d_call
CASSLNGQGSVDEQFF TGTGCCAGCAGCTTGAACGGACAGGGGTCCGTGGATGAGCAGTTCTTC TRBJ2-1 NA TRBV7-8 TRBD1
CASSYGGTGELFF TGTGCCAGCAGTTATGGGGGAACCGGGGAGCTGTTTTTT TRBJ2-2 NA TRBV6-5 NA
CASRTKHKETQYF TGTGCCAGCAGAACTAAGCATAAAGAGACCCAGTACTTC TRBJ2-5 NA TRBV6-1 NA
CASSQDRGGGPTDTQYF TGTGCCAGCAGCCAAGATCGGGGTGGGGGGCCTACAGATACGCAGTATTTT TRBJ2-3 NA TRBV4-2 NA
CATSRKTGVPEAFF TGTGCCACCAGCAGAAAAACAGGGGTGCCTGAAGCTTTCTTT TRBJ1-1 NA TRBV15 TRBD1
CASSFPVGFANTGELFF TGTGCCAGCAGCTTCCCAGTGGGATTTGCGAACACCGGGGAGCTGTTTTTT TRBJ2-2 NA TRBV7-2 NA
CAISEYSASGSPYEQYF TGTGCCATCAGTGAGTACTCGGCTAGCGGGTCGCCCTACGAGCAGTACTTC TRBJ2-7 NA TRBV10-3 TRBD2
CAISDQGQLNTEAFF TGTGCCATCAGTGACCAGGGACAGCTGAACACTGAAGCTTTCTTT TRBJ1-1 NA TRBV10-3 TRBD1
CSVLEGRTEAFF TGCAGCGTTTTAGAGGGCCGGACTGAAGCTTTCTTT TRBJ1-1 NA TRBV29-1 NA
CASSGGEGYYGYTF TGTGCCAGCAGTGGGGGAGAGGGCTACTATGGCTACACCTTC TRBJ1-2 few TRBV25-1 NA
CAWSRGQITGNTIYF TGTGCCTGGAGTCGGGGGCAAATCACTGGAAACACCATATATTTT TRBJ1-3 NA TRBV30 NA
CSVPGALLPPGGYTF TGCAGCGTCCCTGGGGCGCTCCTCCCCCCCGGAGGCTACACCTTC TRBJ1-2 NA TRBV29-1 NA
CASSYGTGGLGSPLHF TGCGCCAGCAGCTATGGGACAGGGGGCCTGGGTTCACCCCTCCACTTT TRBJ1-6 NA TRBV5-1 TRBD1
CASSQGQGPLHF TGTGCCAGCTCCCAGGGCCAGGGGCCCCTCCACTTT TRBJ1-6 NA TRBV6-1 NA
CASSLLGHRSNQPQHF TGTGCCAGCAGCCTCCTGGGGCACCGTAGCAATCAGCCCCAGCATTTT TRBJ1-5 NA TRBV7-8 NA
CASSWQGNQPQHF TGTGCCAGCAGTTGGCAGGGCAATCAGCCCCAGCATTTT TRBJ1-5 once TRBV6-1 NA
CAITAQGDNYGYTF TGTGCCATCACCGCCCAGGGGGATAACTATGGCTACACCTTC TRBJ1-2 NA TRBV10-3 TRBD1
CASSPRRGEGTDTQYF TGTGCCAGTAGTCCGCGCAGGGGGGAGGGCACAGATACGCAGTATTTT TRBJ2-3 NA TRBV19 NA
CAIETANYGYTF TGTGCCATCGAGACAGCTAACTATGGCTACACCTTC TRBJ1-2 NA TRBV28 NA
CASKREGDTQYF TGTGCCAGCAAGAGGGAGGGAGATACGCAGTATTTT TRBJ2-3 NA TRBV2 TRBD2
CASSVLPNTEAFF TGTGCCAGCAGTGTCCTGCCCAACACTGAAGCTTTCTTT TRBJ1-1 NA TRBV2 NA
CASSLTSPPNQETQYF TGTGCCAGCAGTCTTACTTCCCCGCCGAATCAAGAGACCCAGTACTTC TRBJ2-5 NA TRBV7-9 NA
CASSLQQDYEQYF TGTGCCAGCAGTTTGCAACAAGACTACGAGCAGTACTTC TRBJ2-7 NA TRBV6-5 NA
CATSSPTTGRNEQFF TGTGCCACCAGCAGCCCAACCACAGGGAGGAATGAGCAGTTCTTC TRBJ2-1 NA TRBV15 NA
CASSFAVLSGANVLTF TGTGCCAGCAGCTTCGCAGTCCTCTCTGGGGCCAACGTCCTGACTTTC TRBJ2-6 NA TRBV7-2 NA
CASSQDPRGPTPQHF TGTGCCAGCAGCCAAGATCCCAGGGGGCCGACCCCCCAGCATTTT TRBJ1-5 NA TRBV4-2 TRBD1
CASSNSGAANEKLFF TGTGCCAGCAGCAATTCAGGGGCAGCTAATGAAAAACTGTTTTTT TRBJ1-4 NA TRBV7-9 NA
CASSEAQGAGGDNSPLHF TGTGCCAGCAGTGAAGCGCAAGGAGCAGGGGGGGATAATTCACCCCTCCACTTT TRBJ1-6 once TRBV6-1 TRBD1
CASSTAGQGAKFF TGCGCCAGCAGCACCGCGGGACAGGGGGCGAAATTCTTC TRBJ2-1 NA TRBV10-1 TRBD1
CSVDRSSAGNEQYF TGCAGCGTTGATCGTTCTAGTGCGGGGAACGAGCAGTACTTC TRBJ2-7 once TRBV29-1 NA
CASSGPGRTNEKLFF TGTGCCAGCAGTGGACCAGGGAGGACTAATGAAAAACTGTTTTTT TRBJ1-4 NA TRBV6-1 NA
CASSLGEAVTQETQYF TGCGCCAGCAGCTTGGGTGAGGCAGTTACACAAGAGACCCAGTACTTC TRBJ2-5 once TRBV5-1 NA
CASSYGTGYGYTF TGCGCCAGCAGCTACGGGACAGGCTATGGCTACACCTTC TRBJ1-2 NA TRBV5-1 TRBD1
CASSSKGDYGYTF TGTGCCAGCAGCTCAAAGGGTGACTATGGCTACACCTTC TRBJ1-2 NA TRBV5-4 NA
CSARVINGYTF TGCAGTGCTAGAGTCATAAATGGCTACACCTTC TRBJ1-2 NA TRBV20-1 NA
CASSWPEYGYTF TGTGCCAGCAGCTGGCCCGAGTATGGCTACACCTTC TRBJ1-2 NA TRBV5-4 NA
CASSKMGLGGREKLFF TGTGCCAGCAGCAAAATGGGCCTAGGGGGGCGAGAAAAACTGTTTTTT TRBJ1-4 NA TRBV21-1 NA
CASSRGGVGNTEAFF TGTGCCAGTAGTAGGGGGGGCGTGGGGAACACTGAAGCTTTCTTT TRBJ1-1 NA TRBV19 NA
CASSSRTGNGNTIYF TGTGCCAGCAGCTCCAGGACAGGGAATGGAAACACCATATATTTT TRBJ1-3 NA TRBV7-2 TRBD1
CASSLEAGVNYNEQFF TGTGCCAGCAGCTTAGAAGCGGGGGTGAACTACAATGAGCAGTTCTTC TRBJ2-1 NA TRBV11-3 TRBD2
CASSEIGTVTGELFF TGTGCCAGCAGTGAAATAGGGACAGTCACCGGGGAGCTGTTTTTT TRBJ2-2 once TRBV6-1 TRBD1
CASSLGPIGEKLFF TGTGCCAGCAGCCTCGGGCCCATCGGTGAAAAACTGTTTTTT TRBJ1-4 NA TRBV14 NA
CASSDGQGADEQFF TGTGCCAGCAGTGACGGTCAGGGTGCCGATGAGCAGTTCTTC TRBJ2-1 NA TRBV6-4 NA
CASSFSGTGGMGQPQHF TGTGCCAGCAGTTTCTCCGGGACAGGGGGCATGGGTCAGCCCCAGCATTTT TRBJ1-5 NA TRBV7-8 TRBD1
CASSYDRDSYNSPLHF TGTGCCAGCAGTTACGACAGGGACTCCTATAATTCACCCCTCCACTTT TRBJ1-6 NA TRBV6-5 TRBD1
CASSLRATGTTEAFF TGCGCCAGCAGCTTGAGGGCGACAGGGACCACTGAAGCTTTCTTT TRBJ1-1 medium-sized TRBV5-1 TRBD1
CASSMLTVSGTQYF TGTGCCAGCAGCATGTTGACTGTATCGGGGACCCAGTACTTC TRBJ2-5 NA TRBV5-6 NA
CASTLMAGGREQFF TGTGCCAGCACCTTAATGGCGGGGGGGCGGGAGCAGTTCTTC TRBJ2-1 few TRBV27 TRBD2
CASSLGQGLAYGYTF TGTGCCAGTAGTCTCGGACAGGGGCTAGCCTATGGCTACACCTTC TRBJ1-2 NA TRBV19 TRBD1
CASSAIRVGGYTF TGTGCCAGCAGCGCGATAAGGGTGGGAGGCTACACCTTC TRBJ1-2 NA TRBV11-2 NA
CASTSGGFSTDTQYF TGTGCCAGTACTAGCGGGGGATTTAGCACAGATACGCAGTATTTT TRBJ2-3 few TRBV2 TRBD2
CASSLALGHSNQPQHF TGTGCCAGCAGCCTGGCTCTGGGGCACAGCAATCAGCCCCAGCATTTT TRBJ1-5 NA TRBV7-2 NA
CASSPQKGYEQYF TGTGCCAGCAGCCCCCAGAAAGGTTACGAGCAGTACTTC TRBJ2-7 NA TRBV9 NA
CASSLTPLNSPLHF TGTGCCAGCAGTTTGACACCACTTAATTCACCCCTCCACTTT TRBJ1-6 NA TRBV28 NA
CAISEGSYNQPQHF TGTGCCATCAGTGAAGGGAGCTACAATCAGCCCCAGCATTTT TRBJ1-5 once TRBV10-3 NA